This T cell receptor (beta chain) was sequenced for a study of T cells in women clearing cervical HPV infection. Turning to the study itself: Case blood was drawn a median approximately 150 days after lesion detection. Study-level findings and limits: CIN3+ cases had significantly higher TCR richness than controls; evenness did not differ. Timing of associations relative to infection is unclear; T-cell subsets were not isolated.

CDR3 length: 14 residues. The V gene's germline CDR1 is SEHNR and CDR2 FQNEAQ (reference sequence). With 5 bases removed from V and 4 bases from J, the gap between germline ends came to 14 bases. Remarks on this clone: Its antigen is not identified. With the read ending 3 residues before the CDR3 end, the germline J gene is used to fill in that end.

Sequenced by immunoSEQ multiplex PCR; TCRdb stores in-frame clones only, minus some. This table holds roughly 35,000 clones. The chain carries TRBV7-9 and TRBJ1-2; D is undetermined. Material for sequencing was blood buffy coat. This sequence was found in a woman between 18 and 69 years old with a cervical HPV16 infection that either progressed to CIN3+ or cleared (not recorded which). CDR3 bases read: TGTGCCAGCAGCCTGGTTGGAGGCGGCTATGGC. Its translation: CASSLVGGGYG. The full CDR3 sequence reads CASSLVGGGYGYTF.